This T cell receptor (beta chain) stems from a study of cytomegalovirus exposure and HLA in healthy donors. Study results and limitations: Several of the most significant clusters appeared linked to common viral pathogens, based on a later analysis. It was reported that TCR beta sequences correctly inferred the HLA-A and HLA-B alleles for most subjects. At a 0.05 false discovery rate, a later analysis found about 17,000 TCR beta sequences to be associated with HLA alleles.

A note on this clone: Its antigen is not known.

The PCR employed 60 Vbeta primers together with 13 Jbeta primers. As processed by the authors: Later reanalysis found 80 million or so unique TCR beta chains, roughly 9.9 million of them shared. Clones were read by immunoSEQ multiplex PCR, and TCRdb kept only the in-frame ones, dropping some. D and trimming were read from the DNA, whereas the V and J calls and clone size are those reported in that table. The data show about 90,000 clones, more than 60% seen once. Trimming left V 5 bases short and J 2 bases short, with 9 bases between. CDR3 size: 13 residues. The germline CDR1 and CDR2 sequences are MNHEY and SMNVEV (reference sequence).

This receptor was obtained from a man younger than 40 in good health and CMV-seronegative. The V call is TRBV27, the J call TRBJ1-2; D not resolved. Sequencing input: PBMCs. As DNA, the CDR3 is TGTGCCAGCAGTCCCGACATGAACTATGGCTACACCTTC. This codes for CASSPDMNYGYTF.